The text below deals with one T cell receptor (beta chain). Antigen specificity is unknown. The sample's time point: blood at routine non-recurrence follow-up after resection. Whole RNA obtained from tumor, nontumor lung or frozen PBMC underwent sequencing without sorting. The source of the sample is a study of spatial heterogeneity in lung cancer. About the study: At a median of about two years after resection, follow-up PBMC samples were sequenced when available.

Findings and limits, study-wide: Blood carried ubiquitous expanded tumor TCRs more at resection than follow-up.

All TCR cDNA molecules were individually tagged with a unique molecular identifier. TCRdb re-analysed the 5' RACE reads in MiXCR, keeping a single row per CDR3 protein. The data show roughly 120,000 distinct CDR3 sequences, roughly an eighth seen once. The material was PBMCs, obtained at follow-up. This clonotype originated in a male donor with early-stage non-small cell lung cancer.

The CDR3 DNA sequence: TGTGCCAGCAGCCGACAGGGCATAGAGACCCAGTACTTC. It yields the protein CASSRQGIETQYF. V and J are TRBV11-2 and TRBJ2-5; TRBD1 matches at 7 bases. The CDR3 runs to 13 residues. The V and J ends lost 5 bases and 4 bases, in that order; junction bases with no gene match: 4. Germline V gives CDR1 SGHAT, CDR2 FQNNGV. Using reference TRBV11-2 and TRBJ2-5 for the parts outside the CDR3, the full variable domain is EAGVAQSPRYKIIEKRQSVAFWCNPISGHATLYWYQQILGQGPKLLIQFQNNGVVDDSQLPKDRFSAERLKGVDSTLKIQPAKLEDSAVYLCASSRQGIETQYFGPGTRLLVL.